These T cell receptor beta chains were read from a single sample in a study of T cell responses to AZD1222 COVID-19 vaccine. Generated by immunoSEQ multiplex PCR, the TCRdb table keeps only in-frame clones and is missing some. The sample shows about 130,000 clones, around 84% of them seen only once. The sample consisted of peripheral blood, taken on day 0 of AZD1222 vaccination. All receptors derive from an adult in good health. CDR3s leave out the opening cysteine and the closing phenylalanine or tryptophan.

J	V	CDR3
TRBJ1-3	TRBV6-5	ASSQHRVYGNTIY
TRBJ2-7	TRBV7-2	ASSFRQSYEQY
TRBJ1-1	TRBV12-3/TRBV12-4	ASSYQGDEAF
TRBJ2-5	TRBV4-3	ASSQTTGFGQETQY
TRBJ2-1	TRBV6-2/TRBV6-3	ASSPAPGEQF
TRBJ2-2	TRBV7-3	ASSTANTGELF
TRBJ2-1	TRBV7-2	ASSLLSGGPYNEQF
TRBJ1-5	TRBV2	ASTGDRINQPQH
TRBJ1-3	TRBV6-5	AIQTGREGNTIY
TRBJ1-3	TRBV11-2	ASSKGFLSSGNTIY
TRBJ1-1	TRBV5-1	ASSSAGGRRWVDTEAF
TRBJ2-7	TRBV2	ASKRDTTYEQY
TRBJ2-5	TRBV28	ASSLGGLETQY
TRBJ2-7	TRBV5-5	ASSLVYKGYEQY
TRBJ1-4	TRBV4-1	ASSQDVAGGNEKLF
TRBJ2-7	TRBV7-9	ASSPQDYSSYEQY
TRBJ2-7	TRBV12-3/TRBV12-4	ASRRTDSYEQY
TRBJ1-2	TRBV6-5	ASSQGANYGYT
TRBJ1-2	TRBV18	ASSPRRGGGNGYT
TRBJ2-7	TRBV9	ASSVDGMSSYEQY
TRBJ1-2	TRBV7-9	ASSNRVLYGYT
TRBJ2-5	TRBV28	ASSFSSLETQY
TRBJ1-3	TRBV6-5	ASSYSVDSGNTIY
TRBJ1-4	TRBV3-1/TRBV3-2	ASSPRDGNNEKLF
TRBJ2-5	TRBV3-1/TRBV3-2	ASSLIQETQY
TRBJ1-6	TRBV7-8	ASSLVSGENSPLH
TRBJ2-3	TRBV6-2/TRBV6-3	ASSERLAGGLDTQY
TRBJ2-3	TRBV7-8	ASSPQLAGGPDTQY
TRBJ1-2	TRBV2	ASSRQNYGYT
TRBJ1-3	TRBV30	AWSVARNTIY
TRBJ2-3	TRBV7-2	ASSFRSGADTQY
TRBJ2-5	TRBV10-1	ASSESRQGGETQY
TRBJ1-1	TRBV5-4	ASSRSIRDRNTEAF
TRBJ2-1	TRBV5-4	ASSLGASGSIYEQF
TRBJ2-7	TRBV20-1	SASLGGGTYEQY
TRBJ1-2	TRBV5-1	ASSPGTGRRGYT
TRBJ1-2	TRBV25-1	ASSGTYNYGYT
TRBJ1-3	TRBV4-1	ASSPISGATTGNTIY
TRBJ2-7	TRBV23-1	ASSPLLGTGRLEQY
TRBJ1-4	TRBV6-5	ASSPSRQYNEKLF
TRBJ2-6	TRBV4-3	ASSQDLGTGFSGANVLT
TRBJ1-1	TRBV7-9	ASSLVRGGEAF
TRBJ1-4	TRBV4-1	ASSQDLGQGNEKLF